This T cell receptor beta chain appears in the sequencing data of a study of blood T cell repertoires in COVID-19. This clone has just one count. Repertoires were generated with immunoSEQ multiplex PCR, while TCRdb's copy carries only in-frame clones and drops some. The sample consists of some 200,000 clones, more than 70% of them appearing once. V shed 3 bases and J 2 bases; nucleotides not matched to a gene: 11. This CDR3 comprises 16 residues. The germline CDR1 and CDR2 sequences are DFQATT and SNEGSKA (reference sequence). The sequenced sample was peripheral blood. The clonotype comes from a man in his forties with active or convalescent COVID-19. The chain joins TRBV20-1 to TRBJ2-3; 7 positions agree with TRBD2. The CDR3 region is CSASKILADNTDTQYF. CDR3 bases: TGCAGTGCTAGTAAAATCCTAGCGGATAACACAGATACGCAGTATTTT.